The 22 T cell receptor beta chains presented below share a single source sample, sequenced in a study of T cells in Graves' hyperthyroidism and ophthalmopathy. The CDR3 regions of TCR beta were amplified from RNA transcripts. The TCR CDR3 was amplified in a first-round RT-PCR using the HTBI primer set. TCRdb reprocessed the multiplex PCR reads via MiXCR and lists one record per CDR3 protein. The profile shows hundreds of thousands of distinct CDR3 sequences, roughly 20% of them singletons. The sample taken for sequencing was blood. The receptors come from a man aged 25-40 years with Graves' ophthalmopathy.

The chain is built from TRBV2 and TRBJ2-2; a weak D match, TRBD2 (5 bases). The CDR3 extends over 13 amino acids. Germline V CDR1 and CDR2: SNHLY, FYNNEI. V dropped 10 bases and J dropped 4 bases, with 13 bases sitting between them. The CDR3 loop reads CATPPGSTGELFF. CDR3 bases: TGTGCCACCCCCCCGGGGAGCACCGGGGAGCTGTTTTTT.

This clonotype was recorded many times. This rearrangement joins TRBV5-1 to TRBJ2-1; D perhaps matches TRBD2 (5 bases). Per the germline V gene, CDR1 is SGHRS and CDR2 is YFSETQ. The length of the CDR3 is 15 residues. Trimming pared 2 bases from V and 1 base from J, leaving 10 bases between. The CDR3 DNA reads TGCGCCAGCAGCTTACTAGTTCCTTCCTACAATGAGCAGTTCTTC. The encoded protein is CASSLLVPSYNEQFF.

The chain recombines TRBV6-5 with TRBJ1-5; unclear D gene. The CDR3 length is 13 residues. From germline, CDR1 is MNHEY and CDR2 SVGAGI. Deletions cut 7 bases from V and 4 bases from J, with 11 bases between. The CDR3 reads CASIGNGNQPQHF. The DNA for the CDR3 is TGTGCCAGCATTGGAAACGGGAATCAGCCCCAGCATTTT.

The rearrangement uses TRBV6-2 or TRBV6-3 and TRBJ2-1; TRBD2 agrees at 7 bases. The V gene's germline CDR1 is MNHEY and CDR2 SVGEGT. The V gene end was trimmed by 6 bases and the J gene end by 9 bases; junction bases not matched to a gene: 17. The CDR3 length is 16 residues. The CDR3 DNA is TGTGCCAGCAGATCAACCGGGACCGCCCGCGGGGGTGAGCAGTTCTTC. It is translated as CASRSTGTARGGEQFF.

The chain is built from TRBV28 and TRBJ2-2, with a possible D match to TRBD2 (6 bases). V lost 6 bases and J lost 1, with 21 bases in between. Germline loops: CDR1 MDHEN, CDR2 SYDVKM. The CDR3 length is 18 residues. Written as DNA, the CDR3 is TGTGCCAGCAGCCTGAGGAGTGCCCTTAGCGGGAACACCGGGGAGCTGTTTTTT. This encodes CASSLRSALSGNTGELFF.

The sample holds many counts of this clonotype. J is TRBJ2-1 and V is TRBV27; the D call may be TRBD1 or TRBD2 (6 bases each). Trimming took off 7 bases at V and 2 bases at J, with 18 bases between the two ends. The CDR3 is made up of 16 amino acids. Germline values: CDR1 MNHEY, CDR2 SMNVEV (reference sequence). CDR3 sequence (DNA): TGTGCCAGCAACCCCGTTCGGGGGCACACCTACAATGAGCAGTTCTTC. It yields the protein CASNPVRGHTYNEQFF.

This clonotype was detected only a few times. The chain couples TRBV6-1 to TRBJ2-4, with 16 bases that match TRBD2. The CDR3 totals 16 residues. The junction had 6 bases not matched to a gene; V was cut back by 5 bases and J by 8 bases. In germline, CDR1 is MNHNS, CDR2 SASEGT. The CDR3 nucleotides are TGTGCCAGCAGTCTGGGACTAGCGGGAGGGTTGGACATTCAGTACTTC. This sequence encodes CASSLGLAGGLDIQYF.

In its sample, this clonotype was seen a few times. The J gene is TRBJ2-3, the V gene TRBV24-1; 10 bases are a match to TRBD1. The junction had 7 bases not matched to a gene; V was cut back by 3 bases and J by 2 bases. Germline CDR1 and CDR2: KGHDR and SFDVKD. The CDR3 has 17 residues. The CDR3 sequence: CATSDTRQGANTDTQYF. The CDR3 DNA is TGTGCCACCAGTGATACACGACAGGGGGCGAACACAGATACGCAGTATTTT.

This clonotype was seen at least ten times. The V call is TRBV12-3 or TRBV12-4, the J call TRBJ2-3; TRBD2 aligns across 9 bases. Trimming at V came to 1 base and at J to 1 base, leaving 3 bases not matched to a gene. This CDR3 spans 16 amino acids. The CDR3: CASSLGLAGRTDTQYF. The CDR3 DNA follows: TGTGCCAGCAGTTTAGGGCTAGCGGGGCGCACAGATACGCAGTATTTT.

This clonotype was detected a few times. CDR3 residues: CSAEEGASQETQYF. Here the CDR3 DNA reads TGCAGTGCGGAGGAAGGGGCTAGTCAAGAGACCCAGTACTTC. The chain links TRBV20-1 to TRBJ2-5, with D possibly called TRBD1 or TRBD2 (5 bases each). The CDR3 is made up of 14 amino acids. Germline V CDR1 and CDR2: DFQATT, SNEGSKA (reference sequence). The V end was cut by 6 bases, the J end by 2 bases, with 16 bases between.

The chain joins TRBV20-1 to TRBJ2-1, with TRBD2 matching 7 bases. Germline-derived CDR1 and CDR2 are DFQATT and SNEGSKA (reference sequence). The length of the CDR3 is 11 residues. CDR3 loop: CSGRLNNEQFF. The CDR3, as DNA: TGCAGCGGGAGGCTAAACAATGAGCAGTTCTTC.

This clonotype was recorded at least ten times. This rearrangement joins TRBV27 to TRBJ1-5, with 7 bases that match TRBD1. V lost 7 bases to trimming and J lost 5 bases; unmatched junction nucleotides: 2. Germline values: CDR1 MNHEY, CDR2 SMNVEV (reference sequence). CDR3 length: 12 amino acids. CDR3 nucleotides: TGTGCCAGCACTACAGGGGATCAGCCCCAGCATTTT. Amino acid sequence: CASTTGDQPQHF.

This clonotype has a handful of counts. The V gene is TRBV29-1, the J gene TRBJ2-1; a possible D gene is TRBD2 (5 bases). The germline V and J ends were trimmed by 2 bases and 1 base, with 12 bases remaining between them. The CDR3 extends over 15 amino acids. Germline-derived CDR1 and CDR2 are SQVTM and ANQGSEA. The DNA for the CDR3 is TGCAGCGTTGAATTGGGGAGAAGGTCCTACAATGAGCAGTTCTTC. It is translated as CSVELGRRSYNEQFF.

There are many counts of this clonotype. The chain recombines TRBV2 with TRBJ2-5; D could derive from TRBD1 or TRBD2 (6 bases each). From germline, CDR1 is SNHLY and CDR2 FYNNEI. V was trimmed by 2 bases and J by 4 bases, leaving 20 bases between them. The CDR3 totals 17 residues. The CDR3 loop reads CASSERGTPIGRETQYF. The CDR3 nucleotides read TGTGCCAGCAGTGAAAGGGGGACTCCGATTGGGCGAGAGACCCAGTACTTC.

This clonotype was detected only once. A much larger clone lies a single base off, so this may be a read error. The genes are TRBV12-3 or TRBV12-4 and TRBJ2-5, with D perhaps matching TRBD1 (5 bases). The CDR3 runs 15 residues. V dropped 3 bases and J dropped 2 bases, with 13 bases sitting between them. CDR3: CASSFGLGPQETQYF. Here the CDR3 DNA reads TGTGCCAGCAGTTTTGGATTGGGGCCACAAGAGACCCAGTACTTC.

This clonotype was found a few times. The chain links TRBV24-1 to TRBJ2-5; 8 nucleotides align to TRBD1. Germline CDR1 and CDR2: KGHDR and SFDVKD. This CDR3 has 13 residues. V lost 3 bases and J lost 8; bases outside the gene matches: 4. The CDR3 nucleotides are TGTGCCACCAGTGATAGGACAGGGAGAACCCAGTACTTC. It translates to CATSDRTGRTQYF.

This clonotype has ten or more counts. This chain connects TRBV11-2 to TRBJ2-1; 7 bases are a match to TRBD2. V dropped 5 bases and J dropped 3; count of bases not matched to a gene: 16. The CDR3 runs to 18 residues. Germline values: CDR1 SGHAT, CDR2 FQNNGV. The CDR3 loop is CASSPSFLSGPNYNEQFF. CDR3 nucleotide sequence: TGTGCCAGCAGCCCATCCTTCCTTAGCGGGCCTAACTACAATGAGCAGTTCTTC.

As concerns this clonotype: This may be a read error: a much more frequent sequence differs by one nucleotide. The rearrangement uses TRBV5-1 and TRBJ2-7, with 10 bases aligning to TRBD2. CDR3 length equals 15 residues. Germline V gene data show CDR1 as SGHRS and CDR2 as YFSETQ. The CDR3: CASGLGTSVAYEQYF. CDR3 nucleotides: TGCGCCAGCGGCTTGGGGACTAGCGTGGCCTACGAGCAGTACTTC.

This clonotype has a count of ten or more. The chain recombines TRBV28 with TRBJ1-2; D call uncertain. CDR1 is MDHEN, CDR2 SYDVKM, per germline. With 6 bases removed from V and 4 bases from J, the gap between germline ends came to 15 bases. The CDR3 runs 14 residues. CDR3 amino acids: CASSPPQASYGYTF. The CDR3 DNA reads as TGTGCCAGCAGCCCGCCCCAGGCGAGCTATGGCTACACCTTC.

In this sample, this clonotype turned up many times. The chain uses TRBV12-3 or TRBV12-4 and TRBJ1-6; D gene uncertain. Trimming took 6 bases from V and 4 from J, leaving 10 bases between them. CDR3 size: 14 residues. Written as DNA, the CDR3 is TGTGCCAGCAGCCGGACGGCGTATAATTCACCCCTCCACTTT. The encoded protein is CASSRTAYNSPLHF.

This clonotype appeared a few times. This sequence joins TRBV29-1 and TRBJ1-3, with D possibly TRBD1 on 5 matching bases. Trimming took off 4 bases at V and 2 bases at J, with 9 bases between the two ends. The CDR3 covers 13 residues. Per germline, CDR1 SQVTM and CDR2 ANQGSEA. The CDR3 DNA sequence: TGCAGCGTTGTAAAGGGACCTGGAAACACCATATATTTT. Translation gives CSVVKGPGNTIYF.

This clonotype occurred many times. The rearrangement uses TRBV30 and TRBJ1-1; D is ambiguous. V was clipped by 5 bases and J by 4 bases, with 11 bases between them. The germline gives CDR1 GTSNPN, CDR2 SVGIG (reference sequence). CDR3 length: 12 amino acids. CDR3 sequence: CAWGRLFTEAFF. In DNA form, the CDR3 reads TGTGCCTGGGGGAGGCTGTTCACTGAAGCTTTCTTT.